The table lists the clone carrying this T cell receptor beta chain with a few counts. The target antigen is unknown. The sample originates from a study of T cell repertoires in cytomegalovirus infection. Study-wide context: HLA-C-restricted CMV epitopes, recently identified, and well-studied HLA-B-restricted ones were used by the study.

TCRdb reprocessed the reads with MiXCR, giving one entry per CDR3 protein. The sample has around 200,000 distinct CDR3 sequences; approximately 38% are singletons. The CDR3 is 14 residues long. The germline gives CDR1 MNHEY, CDR2 SMNVEV (reference sequence). Germline trimming cut 2 bases from V and 7 bases from J; bases unmatched to any gene: 7. This TCR came from a human donor in good health (CMV status not recorded). Some clones in this sample may be carry-over from other donors' samples. The sequences come from CD8+ T cells from cultured PBMCs, collected from culture after CMV antigen stimulation. The chain carries TRBV27 and TRBJ1-1, with TRBD1 identical over 7 bases. The CDR3 DNA sequence: TGTGCCAGCAGTTTACAGGGGGGGGTTAATGAAGCTTTCTTT. Translating it yields CASSLQGGVNEAFF.